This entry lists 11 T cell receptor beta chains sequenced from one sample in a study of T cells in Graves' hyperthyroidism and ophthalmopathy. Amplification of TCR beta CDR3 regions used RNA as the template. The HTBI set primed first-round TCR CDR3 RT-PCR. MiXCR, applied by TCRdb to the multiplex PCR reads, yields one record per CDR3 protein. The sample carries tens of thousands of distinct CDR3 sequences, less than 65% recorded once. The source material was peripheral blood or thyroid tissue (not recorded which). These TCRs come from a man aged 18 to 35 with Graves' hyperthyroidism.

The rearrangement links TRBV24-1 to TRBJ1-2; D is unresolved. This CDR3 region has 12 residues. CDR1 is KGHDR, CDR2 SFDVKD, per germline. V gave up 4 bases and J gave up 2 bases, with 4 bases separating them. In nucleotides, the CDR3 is TGTGCCACCAGTGACAGAAACTATGGCTACACCTTC. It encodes CATSDRNYGYTF.

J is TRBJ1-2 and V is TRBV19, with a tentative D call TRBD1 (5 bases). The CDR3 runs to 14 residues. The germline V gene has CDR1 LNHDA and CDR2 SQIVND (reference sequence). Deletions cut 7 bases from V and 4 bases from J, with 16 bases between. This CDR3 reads CASIGRRGVYGYTF. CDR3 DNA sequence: TGTGCCAGTATCGGGAGAAGGGGCGTCTATGGCTACACCTTC.

CDR3 in DNA: TGCGCCAGCAGCTTTACAGGGGATGCGTACGAGCAGTACTTC. This translates into CASSFTGDAYEQYF. V gene TRBV5-1 combines with J gene TRBJ2-5; the match to TRBD1 covers 7 bases. The last part of the DNA fits TRBJ2-7 better; the J call may be wrong. Germline V gives CDR1 SGHRS, CDR2 YFSETQ. The CDR3 is made up of 14 amino acids.

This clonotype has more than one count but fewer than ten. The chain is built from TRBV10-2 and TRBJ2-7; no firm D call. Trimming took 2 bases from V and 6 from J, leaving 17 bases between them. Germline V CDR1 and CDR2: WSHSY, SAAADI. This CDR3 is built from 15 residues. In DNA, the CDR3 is TGCGCCAGCAGTGAGGGTATCAAACTGGTCGGCGAGCAGTACTTC. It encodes CASSEGIKLVGEQYF.

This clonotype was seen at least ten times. CDR3 sequence: CASSSGQQPLQAFF. CDR3 nucleotide sequence: TGCGCCAGCAGCAGCGGACAGCAACCTCTTCAAGCTTTCTTT. The J gene is TRBJ1-1, the V gene TRBV5-1; D perhaps matches TRBD1 (6 bases). Per germline, CDR1 SGHRS and CDR2 YFSETQ. The ends were cut back, 4 bases at V and 9 bases at J, with 19 bases in the middle. The CDR3 runs 14 residues.

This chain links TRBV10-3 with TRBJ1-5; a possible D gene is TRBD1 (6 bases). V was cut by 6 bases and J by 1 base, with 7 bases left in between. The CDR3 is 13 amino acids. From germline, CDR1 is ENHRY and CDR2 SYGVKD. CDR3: CAIRDRSNQPQHF. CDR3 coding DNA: TGTGCCATCAGAGACAGGAGCAATCAGCCCCAGCATTTT.

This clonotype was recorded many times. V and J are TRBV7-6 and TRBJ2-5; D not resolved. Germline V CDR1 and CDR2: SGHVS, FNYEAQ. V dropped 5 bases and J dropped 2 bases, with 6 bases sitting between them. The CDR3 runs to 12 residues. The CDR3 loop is CASSPHQETQYF. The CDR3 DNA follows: TGTGCCAGCAGCCCCCATCAAGAGACCCAGTACTTC.

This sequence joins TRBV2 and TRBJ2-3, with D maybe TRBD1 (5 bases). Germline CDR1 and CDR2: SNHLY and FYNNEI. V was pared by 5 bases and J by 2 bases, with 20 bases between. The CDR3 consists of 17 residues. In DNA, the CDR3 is TGTGCCAGCAGTTATCTTCAAAGGGGTATCCTCACAGATACGCAGTATTTT. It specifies CASSYLQRGILTDTQYF.

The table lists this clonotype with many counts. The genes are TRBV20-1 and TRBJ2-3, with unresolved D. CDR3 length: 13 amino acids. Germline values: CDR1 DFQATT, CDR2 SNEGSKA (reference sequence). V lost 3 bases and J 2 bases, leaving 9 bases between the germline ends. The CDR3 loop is CSASDLTTDTQYF. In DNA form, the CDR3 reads TGCAGTGCTAGTGACTTAACCACAGATACGCAGTATTTT.

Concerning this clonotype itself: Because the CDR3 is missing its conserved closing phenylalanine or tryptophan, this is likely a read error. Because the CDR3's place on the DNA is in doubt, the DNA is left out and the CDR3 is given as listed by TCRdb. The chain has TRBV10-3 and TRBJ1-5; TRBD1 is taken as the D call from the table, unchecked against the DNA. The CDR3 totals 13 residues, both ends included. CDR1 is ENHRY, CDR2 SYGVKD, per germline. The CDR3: CAISRAEDQPQHL.

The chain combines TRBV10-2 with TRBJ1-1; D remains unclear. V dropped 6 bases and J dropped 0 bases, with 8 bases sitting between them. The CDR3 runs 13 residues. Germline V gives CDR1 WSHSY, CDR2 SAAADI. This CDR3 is CASRSVVNTEAFF. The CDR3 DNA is TGCGCCAGCAGGTCGGTTGTGAACACTGAAGCTTTCTTT.